Following are 9 T cell receptor beta chains from one sample sequenced in a study of shared clonotypes between healthy human individuals (TCRdb year 2020). The receptor library was made with the immunoSEQ multiplex PCR assay. The table comes from immuneACCESS by way of TCRdb, which keeps in-frame sequences with V and J called. Part of the clones is missing from these tables; in studies checked, under half for an unresolved V gene and the rest for unknown reasons. The table for this sample lists 2 million to 2.5 million clones; 90% to 97% of them were counted only once. The ten largest account for around 0.13% of the sample. Sequencing was performed on naive CD4+ T cells sorted from blood. The cell subset or site label on this specimen signifies: CD45RA+ positively selected. All receptors come from a man younger than 30 in good health.

V is TRBV29-1 and J is TRBJ2-7; 7 nucleotides match TRBD1. Trimming removed 4 bases from V and 3 bases from J; junction bases left unmatched: 3. Germline V gives CDR1 SQVTM, CDR2 ANQGSEA. The CDR3 spans 12 residues. The CDR3 reads CSVVRGLYEQYF. Here the CDR3 DNA reads TGCAGCGTTGTAAGGGGGCTCTACGAGCAGTACTTC.

The J gene is TRBJ2-7, the V gene TRBV4-1, with TRBD1 matching 7 bases. V lost 0 bases to trimming and J lost 4 bases; unmatched junction nucleotides: 9. Germline CDR1 is MGHRA and CDR2 is YSYEKL. The CDR3 consists of 16 residues. The CDR3 region is CASSQDITGEGYEQYF. CDR3 nucleotides: TGCGCCAGCAGCCAAGATATTACAGGGGAAGGGTACGAGCAGTACTTC.

In its sample, this clone was seen once. The chain joins TRBV7-9 to TRBJ2-7, with TRBD2 matching 9 bases. CDR3 length equals 16 residues. J was trimmed by 2 bases and V by 1 base; bases with no gene match: 6. Per germline, CDR1 SEHNR and CDR2 FQNEAQ (reference sequence). This CDR3 is CASSLGPSGKPYEQYF. The CDR3 region has the DNA TGTGCCAGCAGCTTAGGGCCTAGCGGGAAACCCTACGAGCAGTACTTC.

In the case of this clone: The identical CDR3 is also encoded by other nucleotide sequences in the sample. The V and J genes are TRBV9 and TRBJ2-3, with no clear D. Germline CDR1 SGDLS, CDR2 YYNGEE. V lost 3 bases and J lost 0, with 2 bases in between. The CDR3 runs 12 residues. CDR3: CASSASTDTQYF. The DNA of the CDR3 is TGTGCCAGCAGCGCTAGCACAGATACGCAGTATTTT.

The chain links TRBV28 to TRBJ2-5; 8 bases line up with TRBD1. The CDR3 contains 14 residues. Germline-derived CDR1 and CDR2 are MDHEN and SYDVKM. The V segment lost 7 bases and the J segment 7 bases; nucleotides outside the gene matches: 11. The CDR3 is CASNAGGGTGTQYF. The CDR3 coding sequence is TGTGCCAGCAATGCAGGGGGCGGTACCGGGACCCAGTACTTC. Full variable domain (missing parts from reference TRBV28 and TRBJ2-5): DVKVTQSSRYLVKRTGEKVFLECVQDMDHENMFWYRQDPGLGLRLIYFSYDVKMKEKGDIPEGYSVSREKKERFSLILESASTNQTSMYLCASNAGGGTGTQYFGPGTRLLVL.

This clone has a single count. The chain links TRBV18 to TRBJ2-3; 9 bases fit TRBD2. This CDR3 comprises 18 residues. CDR1 KGHSH and CDR2 LQKENI come from the germline V gene. V lost 3 bases, J lost 2 bases, and 12 bases stayed unmatched. The CDR3 nucleotides are TGTGCCAGCTCACCCCGAGTAGGGCTAGCGGGGTCCACAGATACGCAGTATTTT. Translated, it gives CASSPRVGLAGSTDTQYF.

Concerning this clone: The same CDR3 arises from other DNA sequences in this sample as well. The rearrangement joins TRBV5-1 to TRBJ2-7; 11 nucleotides match TRBD1. The J segment lost 0 bases and the V segment lost 4 bases, leaving 6 bases of the junction unmatched. This CDR3 has 16 residues. Germline CDR1 reads SGHRS; CDR2 reads YFSETQ. The CDR3 sequence is CASSLGGTGGSYEQYF. The CDR3 DNA is TGCGCCAGCAGCCTCGGAGGGACAGGGGGCTCCTACGAGCAGTACTTC.

For the CDR3, the DNA is TGCGCCAGCAGCAGGTCAGGGGATCCCCCAGGGCAGTTCTTC. It encodes CASSRSGDPPGQFF. The V gene is TRBV5-1, the J gene TRBJ2-1, with a tentative D call TRBD1 (6 bases). CDR1 and CDR2 (germline): SGHRS, YFSETQ. The CDR3 has 14 amino acids. V shed 4 bases and J shed 12 bases, with 20 bases lying between them.

The gene calls are TRBV28 and TRBJ1-1; no reliable D call. Germline-derived CDR1 and CDR2 are MDHEN and SYDVKM. The V end was cut by 3 bases, the J end by 0 bases, with 17 bases between. CDR3 size: 17 residues. The CDR3 DNA reads TGTGCCAGCAGTTTGGACGGACGAAATTCCGTGAACACTGAAGCTTTCTTT. Translated: CASSLDGRNSVNTEAFF.